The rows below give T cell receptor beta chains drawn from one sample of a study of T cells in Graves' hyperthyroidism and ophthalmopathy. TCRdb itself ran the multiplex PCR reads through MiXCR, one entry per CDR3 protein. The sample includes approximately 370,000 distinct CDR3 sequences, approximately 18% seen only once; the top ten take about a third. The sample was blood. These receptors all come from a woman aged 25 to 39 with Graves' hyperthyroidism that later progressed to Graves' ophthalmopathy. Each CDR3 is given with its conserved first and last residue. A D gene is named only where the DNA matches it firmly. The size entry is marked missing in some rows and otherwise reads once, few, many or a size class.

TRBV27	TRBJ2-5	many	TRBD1	CATSINPTGGRETQYF	TGTGCCACCTCGATCAACCCCACAGGGGGCAGGGAGACCCAGTACTTC
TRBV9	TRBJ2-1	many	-	CASTGLRGGLDEQFF	TGTGCCAGCACCGGATTGCGCGGGGGCTTAGATGAGCAGTTCTTC
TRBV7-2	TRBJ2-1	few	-	CASSSYLDEQFF	TGTGCCAGCAGTTCCTACCTGGATGAGCAGTTCTTC
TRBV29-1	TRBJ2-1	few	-	CSVPPDHNEQSF	TGCAGCGTCCCCCCGGACCACAATGAGCAGTCCTTC
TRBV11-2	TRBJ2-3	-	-	CASSLGRTASTDTQYF	TGTGCCAGCAGCTTAGGACGCACGGCGAGCACAGATACGCAGTATTTT
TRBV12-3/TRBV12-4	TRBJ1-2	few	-	CANGPYGYTF	TGTGCCAACGGCCCTTATGGCTACACCTTC
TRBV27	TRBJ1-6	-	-	CVSKYLGALHF	TGTGTCAGCAAGTACCTCGGGGCCCTCCACTTT
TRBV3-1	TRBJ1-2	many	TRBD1	CASSQGGQTIYGYTF	TGTGCCAGCAGCCAAGGGGGACAGACTATCTATGGCTACACCTTC
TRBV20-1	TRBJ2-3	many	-	CSAREPGRDTQYF	TGCAGTGCTAGAGAGCCGGGACGGGATACGCAGTATTTT
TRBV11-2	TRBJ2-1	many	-	CASSWRGGRSSSYNEQFF	TGTGCCAGCAGCTGGAGGGGAGGACGCTCGAGCTCCTACAATGAGCAGTTCTTC
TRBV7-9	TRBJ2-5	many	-	CASSYGVYQETQYF	TGTGCCAGCAGCTACGGGGTGTACCAAGAGACCCAGTACTTC
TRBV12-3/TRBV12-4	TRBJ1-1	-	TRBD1	CASSLARAGGPSNTEAFF	TGTGCCAGCAGTTTAGCGCGGGCAGGGGGCCCGTCGAACACTGAAGCTTTCTTT
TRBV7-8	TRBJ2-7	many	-	CASSGGDSPYEQYF	TGTGCCAGCAGCGGGGGAGACAGCCCCTACGAGCAGTACTTC
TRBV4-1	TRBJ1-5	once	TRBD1	CASSQRGDRVVQPQHF	TGCGCCAGCAGCCAAAGGGGGGACAGGGTGGTTCAGCCCCAGCATTTT
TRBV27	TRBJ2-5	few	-	CASSTRGGQETQYF	TGTGCCAGCAGTACTAGAGGTGGTCAAGAGACCCAGTACTTC
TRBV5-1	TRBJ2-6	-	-	CASSLGAETSGANVLTF	TGCGCCAGCAGCTTGGGCGCCGAGACCTCTGGGGCCAACGTCCTGACTTTC
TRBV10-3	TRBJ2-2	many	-	CAISDIIQHTGELFF	TGTGCCATCAGTGACATCATTCAGCACACCGGGGAGCTGTTTTTT
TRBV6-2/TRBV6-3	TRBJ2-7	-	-	CASSPLSGVDEQYF	TGTGCCAGCAGCCCTCTTTCAGGGGTGGACGAGCAGTACTTC
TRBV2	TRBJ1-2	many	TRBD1	CASSEDTGGAYGYTF	TGTGCCAGCAGTGAAGATACAGGGGGCGCCTATGGCTACACCTTC
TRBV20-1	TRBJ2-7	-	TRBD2	CSARGRLAGTIYSYEQYF	TGCAGTGCTAGGGGAAGACTAGCGGGAACCATTTACTCCTACGAGCAGTACTTC
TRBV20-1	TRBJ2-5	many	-	CSAREFRFQETQYF	TGCAGTGCTAGAGAATTCAGATTCCAAGAGACCCAGTACTTC
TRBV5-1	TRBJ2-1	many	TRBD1	CASSLYRGMTNEQFF	TGCGCCAGCAGCTTGTACAGGGGAATGACCAATGAGCAGTTCTTC
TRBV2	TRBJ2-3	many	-	CASSDVGTDTQYF	TGTGCCAGCAGTGACGTGGGCACAGATACGCAGTATTTT
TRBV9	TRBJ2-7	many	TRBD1	CASSVGDRVYEQYF	TGTGCCAGCAGCGTAGGGGACAGGGTGTACGAGCAGTACTTC
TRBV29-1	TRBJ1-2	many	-	CSVGGIRANYGYTF	TGCAGCGTTGGGGGGATCCGGGCCAACTATGGCTACACCTTC
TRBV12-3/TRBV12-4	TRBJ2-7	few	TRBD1	CASRPTTGGYEQYF	TGTGCCAGCAGGCCAACCACAGGGGGCTACGAGCAGTACTTC
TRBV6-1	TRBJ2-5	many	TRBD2	CASNRGGEKTQYF	TGTGCCAGCAATCGTGGGGGGGAAAAGACCCAGTACTTC
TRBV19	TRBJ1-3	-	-	CASRTSGNTIYF	TGTGCCAGTAGAACTTCTGGAAACACCATATATTTT
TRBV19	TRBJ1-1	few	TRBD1	CASSLRTGTVNTEAFF	TGTGCCAGTAGTCTTCGGACAGGGACCGTGAACACTGAAGCTTTCTTT
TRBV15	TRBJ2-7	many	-	CATSRDFTGTFYEQYF	TGTGCCACCAGCAGAGATTTCACAGGGACTTTCTACGAGCAGTACTTC
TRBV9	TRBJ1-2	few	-	CASSSGTRDPGGWVYGYTF	TGTGCCAGCAGCTCGGGGACCCGGGACCCAGGAGGATGGGTTTATGGCTACACCTTC
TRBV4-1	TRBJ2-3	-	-	CASSQGRQGPDTQYF	TGCGCCAGCAGCCAAGGTCGGCAGGGCCCAGATACGCAGTATTTT
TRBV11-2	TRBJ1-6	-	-	CASSLSGRNSPLHF	TGTGCCAGCAGCTTATCAGGGAGGAATTCACCCCTCCACTTT
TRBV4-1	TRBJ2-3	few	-	CASSQETAPEDTQYF	TGCGCCAGCAGCCAAGAAACCGCGCCCGAGGATACGCAGTATTTT
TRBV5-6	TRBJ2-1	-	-	CASSSYRGLPYNEQFF	TGTGCCAGCAGCTCCTACAGGGGACTCCCTTACAATGAGCAGTTCTTC
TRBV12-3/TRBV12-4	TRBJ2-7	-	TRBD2	CASRTSGSYEQYF	TGTGCCAGCAGGACTAGCGGATCCTACGAGCAGTACTTC
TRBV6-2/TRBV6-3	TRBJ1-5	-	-	CASSPTDGFNQPQHF	TGTGCCAGCAGTCCAACGGACGGATTCAATCAGCCCCAGCATTTT
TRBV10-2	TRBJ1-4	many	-	CASSESSAVAEKLFF	TGCGCCAGCAGTGAGTCCTCGGCCGTCGCGGAAAAACTGTTTTTT
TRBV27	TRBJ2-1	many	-	CASSTQAAASYNEQFF	TGTGCCAGCAGTACACAAGCGGCAGCCTCCTACAATGAGCAGTTCTTC
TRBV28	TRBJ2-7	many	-	CASSQDHGGKQYF	TGTGCCAGCAGTCAGGACCATGGGGGGAAGCAGTACTTC
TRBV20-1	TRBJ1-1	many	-	CSARREPHTEAFF	TGCAGTGCTAGAAGAGAGCCACACACTGAAGCTTTCTTT
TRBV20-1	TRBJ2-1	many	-	CSARDPTAYNEQFF	TGCAGTGCTAGAGATCCAACTGCATACAATGAGCAGTTCTTC
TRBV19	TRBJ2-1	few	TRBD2	CASLDRGGLDEQFF	TGTGCCAGTTTAGATCGGGGGGGCCTCGATGAGCAGTTCTTC
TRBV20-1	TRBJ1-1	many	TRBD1	CSVKRGLDTEAFF	TGCAGTGTCAAAAGGGGGCTTGACACTGAAGCTTTCTTT
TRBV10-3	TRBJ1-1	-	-	CAISDPGSPEGDTEAFF	TGTGCCATCAGTGACCCGGGTTCGCCTGAGGGCGACACTGAAGCTTTCTTT
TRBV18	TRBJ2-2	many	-	CASSPLAGELFF	TGTGCCAGCTCACCACTCGCCGGGGAGCTGTTTTTT
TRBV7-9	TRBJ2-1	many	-	CASSSTAGYNEQFF	TGTGCCAGCAGCTCCACTGCGGGTTACAATGAGCAGTTCTTC
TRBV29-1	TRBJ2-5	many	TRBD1	CSVRRPGGEETQYF	TGCAGCGTTCGCCGGCCAGGGGGCGAGGAGACCCAGTACTTC
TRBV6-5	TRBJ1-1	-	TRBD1	CASSYTTGGTEAFF	TGTGCCAGCAGTTACACGACAGGGGGCACTGAAGCTTTCTTC
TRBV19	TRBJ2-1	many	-	CASSIAIRVDEQFF	TGTGCCAGTAGTATTGCAATTAGGGTGGATGAGCAGTTCTTC
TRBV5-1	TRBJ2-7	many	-	CASSLAPVRASYEQYF	TGCGCCAGCAGCTTGGCACCCGTCAGGGCCTCCTACGAGCAGTACTTC
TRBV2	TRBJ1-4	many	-	CASKGGLGGEKLFF	TGTGCCAGCAAAGGGGGGCTCGGCGGTGAAAAACTGTTTTTT